Following are 32 T cell receptor beta chains from one sample sequenced in a study of Graves' ophthalmopathy and Graves' hyperthyroidism. Amplifying from RNA transcripts, the study obtained TCR beta CDR3 regions. Investigators did first-round RT-PCR with HTBI primers, then second-round multiplex PCR. TCRdb re-called the multiplex PCR reads through MiXCR, storing one row per CDR3 protein. Among around 1,000,000 distinct CDR3 sequences, about two fifths were seen once, and the ten largest hold around 10%. Sequenced material: peripheral blood or thyroid tissue (not recorded which). Receptors originate from an adult man with Graves' hyperthyroidism.

In its sample, this clonotype was seen many times. The CDR3 DNA reads TGTGCCATCAGTGAGGTTGACAGGGTACAAAATTCACCCCTCCACTTT. Translating gives CAISEVDRVQNSPLHF. The J gene is TRBJ1-6, the V gene TRBV10-3; 7 nucleotides agree with TRBD1. Trimming took 2 bases from V and 7 from J; bases not matched to a gene: 8. The length of the CDR3 is 16 residues. Germline V CDR1 and CDR2: ENHRY, SYGVKD.

V is TRBV20-1 and J is TRBJ2-7; no clear D gene. The end of the DNA aligns better with TRBJ2-1, so the J call may be wrong. Germline V gene data show CDR1 as DFQATT and CDR2 as SNEGSKA (reference sequence). This CDR3 has 11 residues. CDR3: CSARQATEQFF. In nucleotides, the CDR3 is TGCAGTGCTAGACAGGCTACCGAGCAGTTCTTC.

This clonotype was counted a few times. The chain links TRBV6-1 to TRBJ1-5; possible D gene TRBD1, 5 bases. This CDR3 is built from 14 residues. Germline V gene lookup returns CDR1 MNHNS and CDR2 SASEGT. Between the trimmed V and J ends, which lost 4 bases and 3 bases, there was a span of 10 bases. The CDR3 DNA is TGTGCCAGCAGTGTTGACAGACTCAATCAGCCCCAGCATTTT. It codes for CASSVDRLNQPQHF.

The chain employs TRBV14 and TRBJ2-5, with no clear D. The germline V gene has CDR1 SGHDN and CDR2 FVKESK. The CDR3 runs to 17 residues. The V end lost 0 bases, the J end lost 7 bases, and 21 bases lay between the germline ends. In DNA form, the CDR3 reads TGTGCCAGCAGCCAAGATTGGACGCGAACGGGTTTAGGGACCCAGTACTTC. This codes for CASSQDWTRTGLGTQYF.

This clonotype was found many times. The CDR3: CASSIEQGAMNTEAFF. As DNA, the CDR3 is TGTGCCAGTAGTATAGAACAGGGGGCGATGAACACTGAAGCTTTCTTT. The rearrangement uses TRBV19 and TRBJ1-1; TRBD1 aligns across 9 bases. CDR1 LNHDA and CDR2 SQIVND come from the germline V gene (reference sequence). V was clipped by 0 bases and J by 0 bases; unmatched bases: 2. The CDR3 totals 16 residues.

This clonotype was recorded many times. The rearrangement uses TRBV19 and TRBJ1-2; D gene unclear. CDR3 length: 15 amino acids. With 3 bases removed from V and 2 bases from J, the gap between germline ends came to 13 bases. Germline-derived CDR1 and CDR2 are LNHDA and SQIVND (reference sequence). CDR3 bases: TGTGCCAGTAGTATTGGTATTGGCGGAAACTATGGCTACACCTTC. It codes for CASSIGIGGNYGYTF.

This chain connects TRBV19 to TRBJ1-2; no clear D. The CDR3 loop spans 15 amino acids. Trimming stripped 7 bases from V and 5 bases from J, with 20 bases between. The germline V gene encodes CDR1 LNHDA and CDR2 SQIVND (reference sequence). CDR3 residues: CASTEGEYPIYGYTF. The CDR3 DNA reads as TGTGCCAGTACCGAGGGCGAATATCCCATATATGGCTACACCTTC. Looking up the rest from reference TRBV19 and TRBJ1-2 gives the full variable domain: DGGITQSPKYLFRKEGQNVTLSCEQNLNHDAMYWYRQDPGQGLRLIYYSQIVNDFQKGDIAEGYSVSREKKESFPLTVTSAQKNPTAFYLCASTEGEYPIYGYTFGSGTRLTVV.

This clonotype was picked up many times. The V gene is TRBV6-5, the J gene TRBJ1-2; no reliable D call. The CDR3 covers 13 residues. CDR1 and CDR2 from the germline V gene are MNHEY and SVGAGI. The germline V and J ends were trimmed by 6 bases and 7 bases, with 15 bases remaining between them. The CDR3 sequence is CASRGSALGGYTF. The CDR3 region has the DNA TGTGCCAGCAGGGGATCGGCCTTGGGTGGCTACACCTTC.

This clonotype was seen many times. The rearrangement links TRBV14 to TRBJ2-7, with 8 positions matching TRBD1. Germline V gene data show CDR1 as SGHDN and CDR2 as FVKESK. J gave up 7 bases and V 3 bases, and 8 bases lay outside the gene matches. The CDR3 consists of 14 residues. CDR3 sequence reads: CASSQPGQEIEQYF. The DNA for the CDR3 is TGTGCCAGCAGCCAGCCGGGACAGGAAATTGAGCAGTACTTC.

This chain uses TRBV15 with TRBJ1-2; D gene ambiguous. Germline V gene data show CDR1 as LNHNV and CDR2 as YYDKDF (reference sequence). This CDR3 is built from 16 residues. With 0 bases removed from V and 8 bases from J, the gap between germline ends came to 19 bases. The CDR3 loop reads CATSRDRVASDGGYTF. The CDR3 DNA follows: TGTGCCACCAGCAGAGACCGTGTGGCATCCGACGGGGGCTACACCTTC.

To note about this clonotype: This may stem from a read error, because a much larger clone lies one nucleotide away. The chain has TRBV11-1 and TRBJ2-2; 7 nucleotides line up with TRBD2. CDR3 size: 13 residues. Germline lookup yields CDR1 SGHAT and CDR2 FQDESV (reference sequence). The CDR3 region has the DNA TGTGCCAGCAGCCTCAAGAGGGGCGGGGGGCTGTTTTTT. It translates to CASSLKRGGGLFF.

The chain combines TRBV2 with TRBJ1-5; 9 nucleotides line up with TRBD1. In germline, CDR1 is SNHLY, CDR2 FYNNEI. This CDR3 is built from 15 residues. J gave up 1 base and V 6 bases, and 4 bases lay outside the gene matches. The CDR3 loop reads CASSTDRGSNQPQHF. In DNA, the CDR3 is TGTGCCAGCAGCACTGACAGGGGGAGCAATCAGCCCCAGCATTTT.

J is TRBJ1-6 and V is TRBV25-1; D is perhaps TRBD1 (5 bases). This CDR3 has 17 amino acids. V shed 8 bases and J shed 0 bases, with 17 bases lying between them. The germline V gene has CDR1 MGHDK and CDR2 SYGVNS. The DNA of the CDR3 is TGTGCCAGCCAAGGGCGGGGCGGAAGCTCCTATAATTCACCCCTCCACTTT. Protein sequence: CASQGRGGSSYNSPLHF.

This sequence joins TRBV12-3 or TRBV12-4 and TRBJ1-5, with TRBD1 matching over 9 bases. This CDR3 is 17 amino acids long. V was pared by 7 bases and J by 1 base, with 11 bases of the junction left unmatched. In DNA, the CDR3 is TGTGCCAGCATCATACAGGGGGCTGGGGGGAGCAATCAGCCCCAGCATTTT. Its protein product is CASIIQGAGGSNQPQHF.

This clonotype was seen a few times. J is TRBJ2-7 and V is TRBV12-3 or TRBV12-4, with 8 nucleotides matching TRBD1. CDR3 length equals 13 residues. The junction had 6 bases not matched to a gene; V was cut back by 5 bases and J by 6 bases. The CDR3 nucleotides read TGTGCCAGCAGTCCGACAGGGGTAGCCGAGCAGTACTTC. This gives the protein CASSPTGVAEQYF.

This clonotype was detected a few times. The chain combines TRBV29-1 with TRBJ2-3; tentative D call: TRBD1 (5 bases). Trimming left V 6 bases short and J 4 bases short, with 14 bases between. The germline gives CDR1 SQVTM, CDR2 ANQGSEA. The CDR3 loop spans 13 amino acids. The chain's CDR3 is CSVLGLGADTQYF. The CDR3 bases are TGCAGCGTCCTCGGCCTAGGGGCAGATACGCAGTATTTT.

This clonotype was seen only a few times. The chain employs TRBV30 and TRBJ1-1; no clear D gene. Between the trimmed V and J ends, which lost 5 bases and 1 base, there was a span of 11 bases. Germline V gives CDR1 GTSNPN, CDR2 SVGIG (reference sequence). The CDR3 consists of 13 residues. The DNA for the CDR3 is TGTGCCTGGTTAATGGAAAGGAACACTGAAGCTTTCTTT. Translating it yields CAWLMERNTEAFF.

This clonotype was found many times. The chain has TRBV5-1 and TRBJ1-2; D gene ambiguous. Trimming removed 5 bases at V and 4 bases at J, with 18 bases between. CDR1 is SGHRS and CDR2 is YFSETQ in the germline V gene. This CDR3 region has 15 residues. The CDR3 spells CASSYQTLGAYGYTF. In nucleotides, the CDR3 is TGCGCCAGCAGTTATCAAACCTTGGGAGCCTATGGCTACACCTTC.

This clonotype was detected many times. This rearrangement joins TRBV4-1 to TRBJ1-5; D ambiguous. V shed 8 bases and J shed 5 bases, with 7 bases lying between them. The CDR3 has 11 residues. Germline V CDR1 and CDR2: MGHRA, YSYEKL. The CDR3 coding sequence is TGCGCCAGCCCGACGCATCAGCCCCAGCATTTT. Translating it yields CASPTHQPQHF.

This clonotype was observed at least ten times. The chain has TRBV7-2 and TRBJ2-5; TRBD2 aligns across 9 bases. Germline assignment: CDR1 SGHTA and CDR2 FQGNSA. The trim removed 2 bases at V and 4 bases at J, leaving 8 bases unmatched. The CDR3 loop spans 16 amino acids. The DNA of the CDR3 is TGTGCCAGCAGCTTATGGGCGGGAGGGCCGGGAGAGACCCAGTACTTC. Protein sequence: CASSLWAGGPGETQYF.

This clonotype has only a few counts. The chain carries TRBV19 and TRBJ2-7; 10 bases are a match to TRBD1. Germline V lookup: CDR1 LNHDA, CDR2 SQIVND (reference sequence). J gave up 5 bases and V 3 bases, and 7 bases lay outside the gene matches. The CDR3 has 15 amino acids. CDR3 sequence: CASSMIPGQGHEQYF. The CDR3 coding sequence is TGTGCCAGTAGTATGATCCCGGGACAGGGGCACGAGCAGTACTTC.

In this sample, this clonotype turned up a few times. The chain carries TRBV6-5 and TRBJ1-2, with a weak D call TRBD1 (5 bases). The germline V gene encodes CDR1 MNHEY and CDR2 SVGAGI. Trimming removed 5 bases from V and 6 bases from J, with 13 bases in between. CDR3 size: 13 residues. Here the CDR3 reads CASSRDGADGYTF. The CDR3 nucleotides read TGTGCCAGCAGTCGGGACGGTGCTGATGGCTACACCTTC.

This chain joins TRBV29-1 and TRBJ2-2; perhaps TRBD2 as D (5 bases). The germline V gene encodes CDR1 SQVTM and CDR2 ANQGSEA. Deletions cut 1 base from V and 0 bases from J, with 9 bases between. The CDR3 is 15 residues long. Written as DNA, the CDR3 is TGCAGCGTTGAAGGTCGGGGAACGAACACCGGGGAGCTGTTTTTT. Amino acid sequence: CSVEGRGTNTGELFF.

Of note for this clonotype: The CDR3 ends on some other residue instead of the conserved phenylalanine or tryptophan, so this is likely a read error. The limits of the CDR3 on the DNA are not certain, so only TCRdb's listed CDR3 is given. This sequence joins TRBV29-1 and TRBJ2-2; the D call TRBD2 from the table was never checked on the DNA. The germline CDR1 and CDR2 sequences are SQVTM and ANQGSEA. Including both end residues, the CDR3 is 10 amino acids long. The CDR3 protein is CSVEWDRGLA.

Concerning this clonotype itself: One end of the junction is discordant with germline, which a read error may explain. The chain is built from TRBV12-3 or TRBV12-4 and TRBJ1-2; the D is unclear. This CDR3 is 12 amino acids long. This CDR3 is CASSYSNYGYIF. DNA of the CDR3: TGTGCCAGCAGTTACAGTAACTATGGCTACATCTTC.

This clonotype was seen ten or more times. An end of the junction does not agree with germline; a read error may underlie this. The genes are TRBV5-1 and TRBJ1-6; D gene unclear. CDR3 length: 13 residues. Germline V gene lookup returns CDR1 SGHRS and CDR2 YFSETQ. In nucleotides, the CDR3 is TGTGCCAGCAGCTTAGCTCAAGATTCACCCCTCCACTTT. Its translation is CASSLAQDSPLHF.

This clonotype has ten or more counts. The rearrangement links TRBV10-3 to TRBJ2-7, with no clear D. Germline CDR1 reads ENHRY; CDR2 reads SYGVKD. CDR3 size: 12 residues. V was clipped by 10 bases and J by 3 bases, with 13 bases between them. DNA for the CDR3: TGTGCCACCGCCGCGGTAGACTACGAGCAGTACTTC. Translated, it gives CATAAVDYEQYF.

This chain uses TRBV12-3 or TRBV12-4 with TRBJ2-5; 8 bases fit TRBD2. The V and J ends lost 5 bases and 5 bases, in that order; junction bases with no gene match: 10. The CDR3 is 15 amino acids. In DNA, the CDR3 is TGTGCCAGCAGTGGTATCGGGACTAGGATTGAGACCCAGTACTTC. As protein: CASSGIGTRIETQYF.

This clonotype was picked up many times. This sequence joins TRBV25-1 and TRBJ1-5; D unclear. Trimming cost V 4 bases and J 0 bases, with 7 bases left between them. Germline assignment: CDR1 MGHDK and CDR2 SYGVNS. The CDR3 is made up of 14 amino acids. DNA for the CDR3: TGTGCCAGCAGTGGAGGTGTTAGCAATCAGCCCCAGCATTTT. Amino acids: CASSGGVSNQPQHF. The full variable domain, with the rest looked up from reference TRBV25-1 and TRBJ1-5, is EADIYQTPRYLVIGTGKKITLECSQTMGHDKMYWYQQDPGMELHLIHYSYGVNSTEKGDLSSESTVSRIRTEHFPLTLESARPSHTSQYLCASSGGVSNQPQHFGDGTRLSIL.

The J gene is TRBJ2-7, the V gene TRBV29-1; D may be TRBD2 (6 bases). Germline lookup yields CDR1 SQVTM and CDR2 ANQGSEA. V lost 7 bases to trimming and J lost 2 bases, with 15 bases between them. CDR3 size: 13 residues. The CDR3 nucleotides read TGCAGCGCCGGAGGGGCGACTACCTACGAGCAGTACTTC. It yields the protein CSAGGATTYEQYF.

In this sample, this clonotype turned up many times. The chain carries TRBV24-1 and TRBJ2-6; no reliable D call. Per the germline V gene, CDR1 is KGHDR and CDR2 is SFDVKD. The V gene lost 5 bases and the J gene lost 2 bases, with 6 bases spanning the gap. The CDR3 contains 14 residues. The CDR3 loop is CATSAAAGANVLTF. The CDR3 DNA reads TGTGCCACCAGTGCTGCAGCTGGGGCCAACGTCCTGACTTTC.

This clonotype was seen only a few times. The rearrangement links TRBV2 to TRBJ2-7; 10 bases are shared with TRBD1. The germline CDR1 and CDR2 sequences are SNHLY and FYNNEI. This CDR3 is 15 amino acids long. V was pared by 3 bases and J by 3 bases, with 5 bases of the junction left unmatched. In DNA, the CDR3 is TGTGCCAGCAGTGACACCGGGACAGGGGACTACGAGCAGTACTTC. This encodes CASSDTGTGDYEQYF.